These 23 T cell receptor beta chains originate from one sample sequenced in a study of blood T cell repertoires in COVID-19. The method was immunoSEQ multiplex PCR; TCRdb's version includes in-frame clones alone and lacks a portion of them. The table includes 60,000 to 80,000 clones, just over 85% detected once. The sample consisted of peripheral blood. These receptors originate from a human donor in a cohort sampled during active COVID-19.

The rearrangement uses TRBV7-2 and TRBJ2-3; TRBD2 matches 12 bases. V trimming: 3 bases; J trimming: 0 bases; junction bases outside the gene matches: 10. Germline V CDR1 and CDR2: SGHTA, FQGNSA. The CDR3 is 19 residues long. The CDR3 sequence is CASSFGLAGGPASTDTQYF. The CDR3 DNA follows: TGTGCCAGCAGCTTTGGGCTAGCGGGGGGGCCAGCTAGCACAGATACGCAGTATTTT.

V usage is TRBV20-1 and J usage is TRBJ2-3; 8 bases agree with TRBD1. This CDR3 has 14 amino acids. J was trimmed by 8 bases and V by 4 bases; bases with no gene match: 11. Germline V gives CDR1 DFQATT, CDR2 SNEGSKA (reference sequence). The CDR3 sequence is CSAIEDRVAVTQYF. The CDR3 DNA sequence: TGCAGTGCTATTGAGGACAGGGTGGCGGTTACGCAGTATTTT.

J is TRBJ2-7 and V is TRBV29-1; perhaps TRBD2 as D (6 bases). Germline V lookup: CDR1 SQVTM, CDR2 ANQGSEA. The germline V and J ends were trimmed by 2 bases and 4 bases, with 12 bases remaining between them. This CDR3 has 13 residues. CDR3 bases: TGCAGCGTTGAAACGGGAGTAAGATACGAGCAGTACTTC. Amino acids: CSVETGVRYEQYF.

The chain employs TRBV6-2 or TRBV6-3 and TRBJ2-5; 10 bases fit TRBD2. Trimming cost V 4 bases and J 2 bases; bases outside gene matches: 1. The V gene's germline CDR1 is MNHEY and CDR2 SVGEGT. The CDR3 is 14 residues long. CDR3 in amino acids: CASSLLAGQETQYF. For the CDR3, the DNA is TGTGCCAGCAGTTTACTAGCGGGGCAAGAGACCCAGTACTTC.

The chain has TRBV29-1 and TRBJ2-1; the match to TRBD2 covers 12 bases. The J segment lost 2 bases and the V segment lost 7 bases, leaving 6 bases of the junction unmatched. Germline CDR1 reads SQVTM; CDR2 reads ANQGSEA. The CDR3 contains 15 residues. CDR3 in amino acids: CSASSGRAPYNEQFF. In DNA, the CDR3 is TGCAGCGCTTCTAGCGGGAGGGCCCCCTACAATGAGCAGTTCTTC.

This chain joins TRBV7-2 and TRBJ2-1; D remains unclear. Trimming removed 4 bases from V and 3 bases from J, with 13 bases in between. Looked up from germline, CDR1 is SGHTA and CDR2 is FQGNSA. There are 15 residues in the CDR3. CDR3 bases: TGTGCCAGCAGCTCACTCCGAAGAGTCTACAATGAGCAGTTCTTC. It translates to CASSSLRRVYNEQFF.

V and J are TRBV28 and TRBJ1-1; D is possibly TRBD1 (6 bases). This CDR3 has 15 amino acids. V dropped 5 bases and J dropped 4 bases, with 17 bases sitting between them. The germline V gene has CDR1 MDHEN and CDR2 SYDVKM. CDR3 sequence (DNA): TGTGCCAGCAGTCCACAGGGTATAAGGAGCACTGAAGCTTTCTTT. Translating it yields CASSPQGIRSTEAFF.

The V and J genes are TRBV23-1 and TRBJ2-1; 8 bases line up with TRBD1. TRBV23-1 is sorted into the ORF group, with uncertain function. The CDR3 length is 14 residues. V was pared by 5 bases and J by 7 bases, with 7 bases of the junction left unmatched. CDR3 DNA: TGCGCCAGCAGTATTAGGACAGGGCCTAATGAGCAGTTCTTC. It translates to CASSIRTGPNEQFF.

The V gene is TRBV18, the J gene TRBJ2-4; no clear D. The germline CDR1 and CDR2 sequences are KGHSH and LQKENI. Between the trimmed V and J ends, which lost 3 bases and 9 bases, there was a span of 12 bases. The CDR3 length is 13 residues. CDR3 nucleotides: TGTGCCAGCTCACCTTCCAGATTAGCCATTCAGTACTTC. Translation gives CASSPSRLAIQYF.

The genes are TRBV7-9 and TRBJ2-7; the D is unclear. The CDR3 loop spans 10 amino acids. Trimming left V 8 bases short and J 7 bases short, with 9 bases between. Germline V CDR1 and CDR2: SEHNR, FQNEAQ (reference sequence). The CDR3 spells CASGPREQYF. CDR3 nucleotide sequence: TGTGCCAGCGGGCCCCGGGAGCAGTACTTC.

This chain joins TRBV10-1 and TRBJ2-5, with 12 bases identical to TRBD2. The junction had 9 bases not matched to a gene; V was cut back by 2 bases and J by 5 bases. The CDR3 is 17 residues long. Germline CDR1 and CDR2: WNHNN and SYGVQD (reference sequence). CDR3 protein: CASSEGPSGGAGETQYF. As DNA, the CDR3 is TGCGCCAGCAGTGAGGGCCCTAGCGGGGGGGCCGGGGAGACCCAGTACTTC.

This chain uses TRBV5-1 with TRBJ2-7, with 7 bases identical to TRBD1. The germline V gene has CDR1 SGHRS and CDR2 YFSETQ. Trimming took 0 bases from V and 6 from J; bases not matched to a gene: 12. The CDR3 is 16 amino acids. Written as DNA, the CDR3 is TGCGCCAGCAGCTTGGTCGCGACAGGGAGTTCGATCGAGCAGTACTTC. Its translation is CASSLVATGSSIEQYF.

The genes are TRBV5-1 and TRBJ2-7; 8 bases align to TRBD1. The CDR3 is 14 residues long. The germline V gene has CDR1 SGHRS and CDR2 YFSETQ. V lost 3 bases and J lost 4; bases outside the gene matches: 6. CDR3: CASSSIQGVYEQYF. DNA for the CDR3: TGCGCCAGCAGCTCAATACAGGGGGTTTACGAGCAGTACTTC.

The genes are TRBV18 and TRBJ2-3; D might be TRBD2 (5 bases). The germline V gene encodes CDR1 KGHSH and CDR2 LQKENI. With 1 base removed from V and 2 bases from J, the gap between germline ends came to 13 bases. This CDR3 contains 16 residues. CDR3 sequence (DNA): TGTGCCAGCTCACCACTAAGCGGAGGAAACACAGATACGCAGTATTTT. This codes for CASSPLSGGNTDTQYF.

V gene TRBV30 combines with J gene TRBJ2-3; 10 nucleotides line up with TRBD2. The CDR3 is 16 amino acids. Germline V gives CDR1 GTSNPN, CDR2 SVGIG (reference sequence). Unmatched junction bases numbered 7, after V lost 1 base and J lost 3 bases. CDR3 loop: CAWSGIAGGFTDTQYF. CDR3 nucleotide sequence: TGTGCCTGGAGTGGGATAGCGGGAGGTTTTACAGATACGCAGTATTTT.

This sequence joins TRBV7-9 and TRBJ2-7; D is possibly TRBD2 (6 bases). Trimming removed 5 bases at V and 4 bases at J, with 12 bases between. Germline CDR1 is SEHNR and CDR2 is FQNEAQ (reference sequence). CDR3 length: 13 residues. DNA of the CDR3: TGTGCCAGCAGCCCCCCCGGGAGATACGAGCAGTACTTC. Its protein product is CASSPPGRYEQYF.

The chain uses TRBV7-8 and TRBJ1-5, with a possible D match to TRBD1 (6 bases). Germline values: CDR1 SGHVS, CDR2 FQNEAQ. V lost 5 bases and J lost 4, with 9 bases in between. CDR3 length: 13 amino acids. CDR3 coding DNA: TGTGCCAGCAGCCGGACAGATAATCAGCCCCAGCATTTT. This translates into CASSRTDNQPQHF.

This clone appeared a single time. V usage is TRBV27 and J usage is TRBJ2-7; D might be TRBD1 (6 bases). Deletions cut 3 bases from V and 0 bases from J, with 21 bases between. Germline lookup yields CDR1 MNHEY and CDR2 SMNVEV (reference sequence). There are 18 residues in the CDR3. The DNA of the CDR3 is TGTGCCAGCAGTTTTCAAGGCCTCGACAGGCTCCGCTCCTACGAGCAGTACTTC. Residues: CASSFQGLDRLRSYEQYF.

The chain uses TRBV5-1 and TRBJ2-2; 9 bases align to TRBD1. The germline CDR1 and CDR2 sequences are SGHRS and YFSETQ. V lost 4 bases to trimming and J lost 5 bases; unmatched junction nucleotides: 6. The CDR3 covers 15 residues. The CDR3 region is CASSPGQGWTGELFF. The CDR3 region has the DNA TGCGCCAGCAGCCCGGGACAGGGTTGGACCGGGGAGCTGTTTTTT.

The chain links TRBV19 to TRBJ1-3, with TRBD1 identical over 7 bases. The CDR3 sequence is 18 residues long. Germline loops: CDR1 LNHDA, CDR2 SQIVND (reference sequence). V lost 10 bases and J lost 0; bases outside the gene matches: 18. The DNA of the CDR3 is TGTGCCAATAGGGACCCACGGAGGGGACAGATCTCTGGAAACACCATATATTTT. Translated: CANRDPRRGQISGNTIYF.

CDR3 loop: CASLRGGGQSYEQYF. The CDR3 DNA reads TGTGCCAGCCTCCGCGGCGGGGGGCAGTCCTACGAGCAGTACTTC. This chain connects TRBV6-5 to TRBJ2-7; 8 bases match TRBD2. This CDR3 contains 15 residues. J lost 1 base, V lost 8 bases, and 10 bases had no gene match. Looked up from germline, CDR1 is MNHEY and CDR2 is SVGAGI.

The chain uses TRBV5-1 and TRBJ1-1; D is possibly TRBD1 (6 bases). The V end lost 3 bases, the J end lost 0 bases, and 15 bases lay between the germline ends. This CDR3 is built from 16 residues. Germline CDR1 SGHRS, CDR2 YFSETQ. CDR3 sequence: CASSSFRDTMNTEAFF. CDR3 bases: TGCGCCAGCAGCTCCTTCCGGGACACCATGAACACTGAAGCTTTCTTT.

The CDR3 DNA reads as TGTGCCTGGAGCCGGACTCAGGGGAACCAGTATTTT. The encoded protein is CAWSRTQGNQYF. The chain combines TRBV30 with TRBJ2-3; D may be TRBD1 (6 bases). CDR1 is GTSNPN, CDR2 SVGIG, per germline (reference sequence). V dropped 3 bases and J dropped 12 bases, with 16 bases sitting between them. This CDR3 spans 12 amino acids. The full variable domain, its missing parts supplied by reference TRBV30 and TRBJ2-3, is SQTIHQWPATLVQPVGSPLSLECTVEGTSNPNLYWYRQAAGRGLQLLFYSVGIGQISSEVPQNLSASRPQDRQFILSSKKLLLSDSGFYLCAWSRTQGNQYFGPGTRLTVL.